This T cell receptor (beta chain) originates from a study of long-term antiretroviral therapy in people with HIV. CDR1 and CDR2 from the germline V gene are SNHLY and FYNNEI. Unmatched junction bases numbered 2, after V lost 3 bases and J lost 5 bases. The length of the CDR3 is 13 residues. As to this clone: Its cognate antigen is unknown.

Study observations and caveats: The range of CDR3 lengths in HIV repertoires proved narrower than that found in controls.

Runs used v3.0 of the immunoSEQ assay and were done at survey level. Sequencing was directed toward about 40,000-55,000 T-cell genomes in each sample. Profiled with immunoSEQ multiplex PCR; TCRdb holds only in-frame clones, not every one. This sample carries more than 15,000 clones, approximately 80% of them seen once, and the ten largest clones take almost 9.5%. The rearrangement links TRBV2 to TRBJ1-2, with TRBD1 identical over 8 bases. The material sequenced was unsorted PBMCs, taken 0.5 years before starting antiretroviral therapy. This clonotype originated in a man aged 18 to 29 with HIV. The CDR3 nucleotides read TGTGCCAGCAGTGAGACAGGGGTATATGGCTACACCTTC. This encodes CASSETGVYGYTF.